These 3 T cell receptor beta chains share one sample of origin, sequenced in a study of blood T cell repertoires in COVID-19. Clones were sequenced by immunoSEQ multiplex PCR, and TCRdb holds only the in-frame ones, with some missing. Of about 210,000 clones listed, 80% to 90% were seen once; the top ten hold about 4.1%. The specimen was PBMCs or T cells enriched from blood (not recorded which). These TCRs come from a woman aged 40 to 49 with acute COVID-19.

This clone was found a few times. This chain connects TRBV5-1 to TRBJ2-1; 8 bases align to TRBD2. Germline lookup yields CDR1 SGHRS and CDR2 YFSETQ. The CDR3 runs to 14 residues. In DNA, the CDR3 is TGCTCCTCAGCTCGGGCTAGCGGGTACAATGAGCAGTTCTTC. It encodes CSSARASGYNEQFF.

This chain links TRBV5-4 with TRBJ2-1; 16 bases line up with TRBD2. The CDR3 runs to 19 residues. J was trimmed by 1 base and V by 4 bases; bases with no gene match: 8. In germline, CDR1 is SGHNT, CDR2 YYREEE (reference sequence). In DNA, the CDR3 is TGTGCCAGCAGCCACCCGGGACTAGCGGGAGGGGGTTCCTACAATGAGCAGTTCTTC. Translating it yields CASSHPGLAGGGSYNEQFF.

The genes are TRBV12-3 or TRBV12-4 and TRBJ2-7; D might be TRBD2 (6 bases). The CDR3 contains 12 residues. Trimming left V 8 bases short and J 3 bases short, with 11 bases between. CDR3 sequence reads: CASGGLIYEQYF. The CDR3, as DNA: TGTGCCAGCGGGGGACTCATCTACGAGCAGTACTTC.